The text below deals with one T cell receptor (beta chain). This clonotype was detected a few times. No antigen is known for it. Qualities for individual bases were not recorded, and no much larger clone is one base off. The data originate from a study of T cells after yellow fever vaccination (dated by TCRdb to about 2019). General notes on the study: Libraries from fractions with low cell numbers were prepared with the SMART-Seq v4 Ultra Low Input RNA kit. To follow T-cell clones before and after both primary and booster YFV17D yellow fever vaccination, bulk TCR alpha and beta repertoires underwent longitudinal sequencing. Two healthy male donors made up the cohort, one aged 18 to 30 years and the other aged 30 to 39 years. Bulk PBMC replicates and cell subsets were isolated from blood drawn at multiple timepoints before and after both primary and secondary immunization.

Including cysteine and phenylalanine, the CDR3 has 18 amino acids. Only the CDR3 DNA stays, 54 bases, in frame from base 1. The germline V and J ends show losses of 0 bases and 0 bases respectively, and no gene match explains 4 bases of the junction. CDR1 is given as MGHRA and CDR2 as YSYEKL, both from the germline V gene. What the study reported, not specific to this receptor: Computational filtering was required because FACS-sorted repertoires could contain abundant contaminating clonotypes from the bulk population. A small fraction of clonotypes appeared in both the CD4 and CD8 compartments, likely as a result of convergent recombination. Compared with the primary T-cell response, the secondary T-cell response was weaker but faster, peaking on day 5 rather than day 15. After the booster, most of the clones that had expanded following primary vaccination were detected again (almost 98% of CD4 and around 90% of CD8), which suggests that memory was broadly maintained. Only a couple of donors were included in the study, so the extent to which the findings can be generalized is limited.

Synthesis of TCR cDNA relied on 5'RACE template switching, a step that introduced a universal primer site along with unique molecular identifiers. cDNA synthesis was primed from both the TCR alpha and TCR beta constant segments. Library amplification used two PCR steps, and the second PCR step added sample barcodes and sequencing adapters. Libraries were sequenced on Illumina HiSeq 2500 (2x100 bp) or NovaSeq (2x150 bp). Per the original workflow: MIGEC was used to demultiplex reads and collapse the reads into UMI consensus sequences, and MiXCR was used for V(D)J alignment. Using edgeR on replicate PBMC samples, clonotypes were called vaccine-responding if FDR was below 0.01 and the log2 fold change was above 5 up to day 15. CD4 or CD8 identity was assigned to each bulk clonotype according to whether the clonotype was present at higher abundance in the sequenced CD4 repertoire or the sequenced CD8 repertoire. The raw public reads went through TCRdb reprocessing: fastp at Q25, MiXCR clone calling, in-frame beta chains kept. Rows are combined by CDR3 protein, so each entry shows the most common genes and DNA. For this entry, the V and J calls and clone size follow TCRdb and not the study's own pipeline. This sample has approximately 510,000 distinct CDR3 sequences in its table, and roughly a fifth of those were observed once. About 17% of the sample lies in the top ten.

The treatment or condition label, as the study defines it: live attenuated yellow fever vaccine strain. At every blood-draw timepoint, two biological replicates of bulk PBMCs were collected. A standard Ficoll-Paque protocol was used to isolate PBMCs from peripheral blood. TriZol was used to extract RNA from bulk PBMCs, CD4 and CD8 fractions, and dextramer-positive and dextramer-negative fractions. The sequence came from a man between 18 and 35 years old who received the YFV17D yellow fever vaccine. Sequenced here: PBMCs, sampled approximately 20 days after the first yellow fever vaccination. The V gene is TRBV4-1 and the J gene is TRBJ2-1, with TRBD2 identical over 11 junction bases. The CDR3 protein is CASSQDRLAGGSYNEQFF. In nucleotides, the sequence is TGCGCCAGCAGCCAAGATCGCCTAGCGGGGGGCTCCTACAATGAGCAGTTCTTC.